The next 4 T cell receptor beta chains were all read from a single sample in a study of T cells expressing NK-cell markers. TCRdb reanalyzed the 5' RACE reads and collapses them to one entry per CDR3 protein, without DNA. This table lists 400,000 to 500,000 distinct CDR3 sequences. The sequencing sample was made of blood T cells: a sorted CD56 or NKG2C T cell subset, CD4+ or CD8+ T cells, or bulk PBMC T cells (not recorded which). The receptors shown here come from a woman between 18 and 75 years old in good health.

The chain links TRBV20-1 to TRBJ1-1; TCRdb proposes TRBD1, but this gene call is untestable without DNA. Germline lookup yields CDR1 DFQATT and CDR2 SNEGSKA (reference sequence). The length of the CDR3 is 16 residues. The CDR3 loop reads CSARGGWGVRNTEAFF.

The chain joins TRBV24-1 to TRBJ2-1; as DNA is missing, the TRBD2 call by TCRdb cannot be tested. The CDR3 sequence is 13 residues long. Germline values: CDR1 KGHDR, CDR2 SFDVKD. The CDR3: CATSEGEYNEQFF.

J is TRBJ1-1 and V is TRBV7-9; the D call from TCRdb, TRBD1, cannot be confirmed without DNA. Germline CDR1 and CDR2: SEHNR and FQNEAQ (reference sequence). CDR3 length equals 13 residues. The CDR3 reads CASSYVAGAEAFF. The full variable domain, its missing parts supplied by reference TRBV7-9 and TRBJ1-1, is DTGVSQNPRHKITKRGQNVTFRCDPISEHNRLYWYRQTLGQGPEFLTYFQNEAQLEKSRLLSDRFSAERPKGSFSTLEIQRTEQGDSAMYLCASSYVAGAEAFFGQGTRLTVV.

J is TRBJ2-1 and V is TRBV12-3 or TRBV12-4; the D gene TCRdb calls, TRBD2, cannot be checked with no DNA. The CDR3 covers 16 residues. This chain's CDR3 is CASGPPRLAGYNEQFF.